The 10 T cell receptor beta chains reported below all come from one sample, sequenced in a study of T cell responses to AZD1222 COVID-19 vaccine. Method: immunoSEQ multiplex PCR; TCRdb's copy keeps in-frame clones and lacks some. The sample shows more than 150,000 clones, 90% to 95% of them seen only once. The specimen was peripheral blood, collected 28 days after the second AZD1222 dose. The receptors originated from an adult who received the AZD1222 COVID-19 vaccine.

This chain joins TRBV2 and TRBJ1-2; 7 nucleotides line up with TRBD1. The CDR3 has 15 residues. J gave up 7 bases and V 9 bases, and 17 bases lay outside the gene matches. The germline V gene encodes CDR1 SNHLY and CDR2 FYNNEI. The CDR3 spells CARGGTAGSAGGYTF. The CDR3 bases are TGTGCCAGGGGAGGGACAGCGGGTTCGGCCGGTGGCTACACCTTC.

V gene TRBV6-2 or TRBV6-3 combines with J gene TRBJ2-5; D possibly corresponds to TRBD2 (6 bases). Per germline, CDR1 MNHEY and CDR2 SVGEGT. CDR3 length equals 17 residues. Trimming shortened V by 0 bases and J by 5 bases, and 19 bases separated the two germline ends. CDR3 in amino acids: CASSYSTWELAGETQYF. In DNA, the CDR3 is TGTGCCAGCAGTTACTCGACGTGGGAACTAGCCGGTGAGACCCAGTACTTC.

CDR3 protein: CASSDQPDSNQPQHF. The CDR3 DNA follows: TGTGCCAGCAGTGATCAGCCAGATAGCAATCAGCCCCAGCATTTT. This chain uses TRBV6-1 with TRBJ1-5, with no clear D. CDR3 size: 15 residues. The V gene lost 3 bases and the J gene lost 0 bases, with 9 bases spanning the gap. CDR1 is MNHNS, CDR2 SASEGT, per germline.

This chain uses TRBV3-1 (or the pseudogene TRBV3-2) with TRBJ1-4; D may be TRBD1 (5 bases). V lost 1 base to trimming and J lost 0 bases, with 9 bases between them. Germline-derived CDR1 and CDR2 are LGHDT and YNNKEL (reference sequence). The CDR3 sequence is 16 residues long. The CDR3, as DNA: TGTGCCAGCAGCCAAGGGGGACTGGCAACTAATGAAAAACTGTTTTTT. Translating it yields CASSQGGLATNEKLFF.

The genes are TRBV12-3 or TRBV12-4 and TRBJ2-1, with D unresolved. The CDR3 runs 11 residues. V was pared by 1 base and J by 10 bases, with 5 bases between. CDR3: CASSLGQEQFF. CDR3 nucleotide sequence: TGTGCCAGCAGTTTAGGGCAAGAGCAGTTCTTC.

CDR3 in DNA: TGTGCCAGCAGAATGACTAGCGGGAGGAACATTCAGTACTTC. It translates to CASRMTSGRNIQYF. The gene calls are TRBV27 and TRBJ2-4; 13 nucleotides align to TRBD2. V shed 6 bases and J 7 bases; nucleotides not matched to a gene: 3. CDR3 length: 14 amino acids. Germline-derived CDR1 and CDR2 are MNHEY and SMNVEV (reference sequence).

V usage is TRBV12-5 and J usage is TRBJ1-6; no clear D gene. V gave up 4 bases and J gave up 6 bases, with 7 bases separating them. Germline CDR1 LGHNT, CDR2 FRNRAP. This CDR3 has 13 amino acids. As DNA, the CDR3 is TGTGCTAGTGGTTCGGAGCCTAATTCACCCCTCCACTTT. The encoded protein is CASGSEPNSPLHF. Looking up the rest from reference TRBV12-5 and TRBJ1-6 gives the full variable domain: DARVTQTPRHKVTEMGQEVTMRCQPILGHNTVFWYRQTMMQGLELLAYFRNRAPLDDSGMPKDRFSAEMPDATLATLKIQPSEPRDSAVYFCASGSEPNSPLHFGNGTRLTVT.

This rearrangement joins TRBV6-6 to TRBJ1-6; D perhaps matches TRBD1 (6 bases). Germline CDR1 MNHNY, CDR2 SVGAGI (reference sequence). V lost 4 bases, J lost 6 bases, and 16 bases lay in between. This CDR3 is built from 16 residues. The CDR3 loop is CASSSPGAFINSPLHF. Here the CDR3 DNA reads TGTGCCAGCAGTTCCCCAGGGGCCTTCATTAATTCACCCCTCCACTTT.

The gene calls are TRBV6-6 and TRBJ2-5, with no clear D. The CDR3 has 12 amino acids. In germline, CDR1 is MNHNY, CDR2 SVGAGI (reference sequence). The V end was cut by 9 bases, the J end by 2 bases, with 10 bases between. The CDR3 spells CASGVAQETQYF. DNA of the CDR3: TGTGCCAGTGGTGTGGCACAAGAGACCCAGTACTTC.

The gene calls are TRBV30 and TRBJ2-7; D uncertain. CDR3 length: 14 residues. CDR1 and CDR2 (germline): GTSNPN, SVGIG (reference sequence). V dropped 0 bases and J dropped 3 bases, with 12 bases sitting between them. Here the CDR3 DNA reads TGTGCCTGGAGTGTAGGCAGGAAATACTACGAGCAGTACTTC. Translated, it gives CAWSVGRKYYEQYF.